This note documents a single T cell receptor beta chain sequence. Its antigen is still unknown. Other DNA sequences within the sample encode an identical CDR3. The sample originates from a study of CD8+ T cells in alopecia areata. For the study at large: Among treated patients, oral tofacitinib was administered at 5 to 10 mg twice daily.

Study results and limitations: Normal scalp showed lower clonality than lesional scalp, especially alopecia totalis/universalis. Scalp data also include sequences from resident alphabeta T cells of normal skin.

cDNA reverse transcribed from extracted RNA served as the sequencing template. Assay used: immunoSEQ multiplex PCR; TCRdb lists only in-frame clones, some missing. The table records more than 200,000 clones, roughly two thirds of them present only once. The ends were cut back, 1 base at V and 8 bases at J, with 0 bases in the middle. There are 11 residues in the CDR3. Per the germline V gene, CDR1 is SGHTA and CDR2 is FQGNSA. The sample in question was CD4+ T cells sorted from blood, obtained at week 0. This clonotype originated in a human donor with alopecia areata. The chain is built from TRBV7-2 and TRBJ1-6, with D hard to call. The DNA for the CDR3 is TGTGCCAGCAGCTTAGATTCACCCCTCCACTTT. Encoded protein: CASSLDSPLHF.